The 26 T cell receptor beta chains reported below all come from one sample, sequenced in a study of blood T cell repertoires in COVID-19. TCRdb keeps only in-frame clones here, not all; method: immunoSEQ multiplex PCR. Among roughly 220,000 clones listed, 80% to 90% were seen once. Sequenced: PBMCs or T cells enriched from blood (not recorded which). These TCRs come from a woman between 35 and 50 years old with acute COVID-19.

This clone showed up just a few times. V and J are TRBV28 and TRBJ1-6; the match to TRBD1 covers 9 bases. V lost 3 bases and J lost 4; bases outside the gene matches: 4. The CDR3 extends over 16 amino acids. Germline V CDR1 and CDR2: MDHEN, SYDVKM. The CDR3 spells CASSFRTGEYNSPLHF. The CDR3 nucleotides read TGTGCCAGCAGTTTCCGGACAGGGGAATATAATTCACCCCTCCACTTT.

The chain recombines TRBV19 with TRBJ2-6; a possible D gene is TRBD2 (6 bases). CDR1 is LNHDA, CDR2 SQIVND, per germline (reference sequence). V was trimmed by 3 bases and J by 0 bases, leaving 9 bases between them. The CDR3 covers 16 residues. The DNA of the CDR3 is TGTGCCAGTAGTATCGCGGGGACCTCTGGGGCCAACGTCCTGACTTTC. This sequence encodes CASSIAGTSGANVLTF. The full variable domain, its missing parts supplied by reference TRBV19 and TRBJ2-6, is DGGITQSPKYLFRKEGQNVTLSCEQNLNHDAMYWYRQDPGQGLRLIYYSQIVNDFQKGDIAEGYSVSREKKESFPLTVTSAQKNPTAFYLCASSIAGTSGANVLTFGAGSRLTVL.

The chain employs TRBV5-1 and TRBJ2-7; TRBD2 might be the D (5 bases). The CDR3 runs to 14 residues. V was cut by 3 bases and J by 7 bases, with 17 bases left in between. CDR1 and CDR2 from the germline V gene are SGHRS and YFSETQ. The CDR3 spells CASSSATPRREQYF. The CDR3 coding sequence is TGCGCCAGCAGCTCGGCCACCCCGAGGAGGGAGCAGTACTTC.

The chain combines TRBV5-5 with TRBJ2-5, with unresolved D. V was cut by 0 bases and J by 5 bases, with 14 bases left in between. Germline V gene lookup returns CDR1 SGHKS and CDR2 YYEKEE (reference sequence). The CDR3 consists of 15 residues. The CDR3 sequence is CASSLVSRTTETQYF. The DNA of the CDR3 is TGTGCCAGCAGCTTGGTATCTAGAACTACGGAGACCCAGTACTTC. Supplemented by reference TRBV5-5 and TRBJ2-5, the full variable domain reads DAGVTQSPTHLIKTRGQQVTLRCSPISGHKSVSWYQQVLGQGPQFIFQYYEKEERGRGNFPDRFSARQFPNYSSELNVNALLLGDSALYLCASSLVSRTTETQYFGPGTRLLVL.

The rearrangement uses TRBV7-7 and TRBJ2-5, with D unresolved. Germline-derived CDR1 and CDR2 are SSHAT and FNYEAQ (reference sequence). V was pared by 1 base and J by 5 bases, with 17 bases between. This CDR3 comprises 16 residues. The CDR3 DNA reads TGTGCCAGCAGCTTAGGTCATGCGGTATCTCGGGAGACCCAGTACTTC. Protein sequence: CASSLGHAVSRETQYF. Together with reference TRBV7-7 and TRBJ2-5, the CDR3 gives the full variable domain: GAGVSQSPRYKVTKRGQDVTLRCDPISSHATLYWYQQALGQGPEFLTYFNYEAQPDKSGLPSDRFSAERPEGSISTLTIQRTEQRDSAMYRCASSLGHAVSRETQYFGPGTRLLVL.

Note on this clone: This specimen includes other DNA sequences encoding the same CDR3. V is TRBV30 and J is TRBJ1-5; 7 bases are a match to TRBD1. V shed 4 bases and J 2 bases; nucleotides not matched to a gene: 2. The germline gives CDR1 GTSNPN, CDR2 SVGIG (reference sequence). This CDR3 is built from 13 residues. CDR3 region: CAWNRGGNQPQHF. The CDR3 region has the DNA TGTGCCTGGAACAGGGGTGGCAATCAGCCCCAGCATTTT.

This chain uses TRBV7-9 with TRBJ2-7; D is perhaps TRBD1 (5 bases). Germline CDR1 is SEHNR and CDR2 is FQNEAQ (reference sequence). CDR3 length equals 14 residues. Trimming left V 1 base short and J 4 bases short, with 11 bases between. CDR3 nucleotide sequence: TGTGCCAGCAGCTTAGATCTCGGACAATACGAGCAGTACTTC. The encoded protein is CASSLDLGQYEQYF.

This chain links TRBV5-8 with TRBJ2-3; 10 bases line up with TRBD2. In germline, CDR1 is SGHTS, CDR2 YDEGEE. The V gene end was trimmed by 0 bases and the J gene end by 8 bases; junction bases not matched to a gene: 6. The CDR3 consists of 15 residues. DNA for the CDR3: TGTGCCAGCAGCTTGGAGCCTAGCGGGAGTTCTACGCAGTATTTT. Translated, it gives CASSLEPSGSSTQYF.

V is TRBV7-2 and J is TRBJ1-6; 9 bases align to TRBD1. Germline CDR1 reads SGHTA; CDR2 reads FQGNSA. This CDR3 contains 16 residues. V lost 6 bases, J lost 9 bases, and 12 bases stayed unmatched. The CDR3 DNA is TGTGCCAGCAGACCTAACCGGGACAGGGTTTTTTCACCCCTCCACTTT. Protein: CASRPNRDRVFSPLHF.

The rearrangement joins TRBV28 to TRBJ1-1; D remains unclear. The germline V gene has CDR1 MDHEN and CDR2 SYDVKM. CDR3 length: 11 amino acids. Trimming pared 7 bases from V and 5 bases from J, leaving 8 bases between. Here the CDR3 DNA reads TGTGCCAGCATTGAGAGGACTGAAGCTTTCTTT. This codes for CASIERTEAFF.

The chain joins TRBV24-1 to TRBJ2-5, with TRBD1 matching over 8 bases. This CDR3 has 15 amino acids. The germline V gene has CDR1 KGHDR and CDR2 SFDVKD. Unmatched junction bases numbered 4, after V lost 4 bases and J lost 1 base. The CDR3 is CATSDPDRAQETQYF. DNA of the CDR3: TGTGCCACCAGTGACCCGGACAGGGCCCAAGAGACCCAGTACTTC.

The V and J genes are TRBV28 and TRBJ2-7, with D possibly matching TRBD1 (5 bases). There are 14 residues in the CDR3. CDR1 and CDR2 (germline): MDHEN, SYDVKM. V lost 2 bases and J lost 2, with 10 bases in between. CDR3 protein: CASSLIEGAYEQYF. The CDR3 DNA reads as TGTGCCAGCAGTTTAATAGAAGGGGCCTACGAGCAGTACTTC.

The gene calls are TRBV13 and TRBJ1-2, with D possibly matching TRBD1 (5 bases). Per germline, CDR1 PRHDT and CDR2 FYEKMQ (reference sequence). The CDR3 totals 15 residues. V lost 0 bases and J lost 1, with 9 bases in between. The DNA of the CDR3 is TGTGCCAGCAGCTTAGGCAGGGAGGTTAACTATGGCTACACCTTC. It specifies CASSLGREVNYGYTF.

CDR3 sequence: CASSLEVRQRWDTIYF. The CDR3 DNA is TGTGCCAGCAGCTTAGAGGTCAGGCAAAGATGGGACACCATATATTTT. The J gene is TRBJ1-3, the V gene TRBV11-2; D not resolved. Trimming cost V 0 bases and J 8 bases, with 17 bases left between them. The germline V gene encodes CDR1 SGHAT and CDR2 FQNNGV. The CDR3 extends over 16 amino acids.

This chain's CDR3 is CASSFYNYGYTF. The DNA of the CDR3 is TGTGCCAGCAGCTTCTATAACTATGGCTACACCTTC. The J gene is TRBJ1-2, the V gene TRBV5-6, with D hard to call. Per the germline V gene, CDR1 is SGHDT and CDR2 is YYEEEE. Trimming pared 2 bases from V and 1 base from J, leaving 3 bases between. The CDR3 loop spans 12 amino acids.

V is TRBV18 and J is TRBJ2-5; D possibly corresponds to TRBD2 (6 bases). Trimming left V 3 bases short and J 5 bases short, with 13 bases between. In germline, CDR1 is KGHSH, CDR2 LQKENI. The CDR3 length is 14 residues. CDR3 sequence: CASSPQDGGETQYF. In DNA, the CDR3 is TGTGCCAGCTCACCCCAAGACGGAGGGGAGACCCAGTACTTC.

This clone was picked up a small number of times. The chain couples TRBV27 to TRBJ1-1; D is undetermined. V lost 5 bases, J lost 6 bases, and 16 bases lay in between. Germline CDR1 is MNHEY and CDR2 is SMNVEV (reference sequence). The CDR3 length is 14 residues. In DNA, the CDR3 is TGTGCCAGCAGTATGACACCGATTGTTGCTGAAGCTTTCTTT. This translates into CASSMTPIVAEAFF.

V usage is TRBV18 and J usage is TRBJ1-6; D perhaps matches TRBD1 (6 bases). V was trimmed by 0 bases and J by 7 bases, leaving 10 bases between them. The CDR3 loop spans 15 amino acids. CDR1 and CDR2 (germline): KGHSH, LQKENI. DNA for the CDR3: TGTGCCAGCTCACCACCGGGGCAGGGGAATTCACCCCTCCACTTT. It is translated as CASSPPGQGNSPLHF.

The genes are TRBV7-9 and TRBJ2-1, with a possible D match to TRBD2 (5 bases). Germline V gene data show CDR1 as SEHNR and CDR2 as FQNEAQ (reference sequence). The V gene lost 5 bases and the J gene lost 2 bases, with 16 bases spanning the gap. The CDR3 sequence is 16 residues long. Here the CDR3 reads CASSEDGKRAYNEQFF. As DNA, the CDR3 is TGTGCCAGCAGCGAGGACGGAAAGAGGGCCTACAATGAGCAGTTCTTC. Supplemented by reference TRBV7-9 and TRBJ2-1, the full variable domain reads DTGVSQNPRHKITKRGQNVTFRCDPISEHNRLYWYRQTLGQGPEFLTYFQNEAQLEKSRLLSDRFSAERPKGSFSTLEIQRTEQGDSAMYLCASSEDGKRAYNEQFFGPGTRLTVL.

The V and J genes are TRBV29-1 and TRBJ1-1; weak D call: TRBD1 (5 bases). CDR3 size: 13 residues. Looked up from germline, CDR1 is SQVTM and CDR2 is ANQGSEA. With 4 bases removed from V and 1 base from J, the gap between germline ends came to 10 bases. The CDR3 DNA reads as TGCAGCGTTGTATGGCAGGGGAACACTGAAGCTTTCTTT. This translates into CSVVWQGNTEAFF.

The gene calls are TRBV21-1 and TRBJ1-5; the table's TRBD1 call for D was not verified on the DNA. TRBV21-1 is reported as a pseudogene. This CDR3 has 16 amino acids. CDR3 sequence: CASSKARQGADQPQHF. In nucleotides, the CDR3 is TGTGCCAGCAGCAAAGCGAGACAGGGGGCCGATCAGCCCCAGCATTTT.

The chain carries TRBV19 and TRBJ2-3; no reliable D call. The V end was cut by 5 bases, the J end by 0 bases, with 6 bases between. In germline, CDR1 is LNHDA, CDR2 SQIVND (reference sequence). This CDR3 region has 13 residues. CDR3 bases: TGTGCCAGTAGTTCACAGAGCACAGATACGCAGTATTTT. It encodes CASSSQSTDTQYF. The variable domain in full, with the rest retrieved from reference TRBV19 and TRBJ2-3, is DGGITQSPKYLFRKEGQNVTLSCEQNLNHDAMYWYRQDPGQGLRLIYYSQIVNDFQKGDIAEGYSVSREKKESFPLTVTSAQKNPTAFYLCASSSQSTDTQYFGPGTRLTVL.

The count of this clone is one. V is TRBV9 and J is TRBJ1-2; possibly TRBD1 for D (6 bases). The CDR3 has 15 amino acids. Germline V CDR1 and CDR2: SGDLS, YYNGEE. V was cut by 3 bases and J by 5 bases, with 17 bases left in between. The chain's CDR3 is CASSDETGRLYGYTF. In nucleotides, the CDR3 is TGTGCCAGCAGCGATGAGACAGGACGTCTATATGGCTACACCTTC.

The CDR3 sequence: CASNGEGTGELFF. CDR3 bases: TGTGCCAGCAATGGGGAGGGCACCGGGGAGCTGTTTTTT. The V and J genes are TRBV2 and TRBJ2-2; 7 positions agree with TRBD2. The length of the CDR3 is 13 residues. J gave up 4 bases and V 7 bases, and 3 bases lay outside the gene matches. From germline, CDR1 is SNHLY and CDR2 FYNNEI.

The chain combines TRBV7-9 with TRBJ1-1, with 10 positions matching TRBD1. Germline V gene sequence: CDR1 SEHNR, CDR2 FQNEAQ (reference sequence). V trimming: 8 bases; J trimming: 4 bases; junction bases outside the gene matches: 7. The CDR3 runs to 14 residues. The CDR3 coding sequence is TGTGCCAGCTCCCAGACAGGGGGCCCCACTGAAGCTTTCTTT. Residues: CASSQTGGPTEAFF.

This clone was counted only a few times. The J gene is TRBJ2-1, the V gene TRBV12-1; the D segment call TRBD2 is taken from the table without a DNA check. TRBV12-1 is described as a pseudogene. This CDR3 has 19 residues. The CDR3 DNA follows: TGTGCCAGCAGCTCCCTGACTAGCGGGAGGGGAATGGGATACAATGAGCAGTTCTTC. Translation gives CASSSLTSGRGMGYNEQFF.